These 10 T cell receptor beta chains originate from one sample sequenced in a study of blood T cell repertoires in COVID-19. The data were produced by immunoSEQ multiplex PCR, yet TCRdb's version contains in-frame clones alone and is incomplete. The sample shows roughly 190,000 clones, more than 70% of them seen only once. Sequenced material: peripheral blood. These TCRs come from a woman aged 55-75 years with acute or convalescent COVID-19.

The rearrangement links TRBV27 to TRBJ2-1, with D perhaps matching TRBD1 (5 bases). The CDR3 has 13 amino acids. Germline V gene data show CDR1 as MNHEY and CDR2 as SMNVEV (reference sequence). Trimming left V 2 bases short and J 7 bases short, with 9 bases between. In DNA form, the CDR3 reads TGTGCCAGCAGTTTAAACAGGATAAATGAGCAGTTCTTC. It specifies CASSLNRINEQFF.

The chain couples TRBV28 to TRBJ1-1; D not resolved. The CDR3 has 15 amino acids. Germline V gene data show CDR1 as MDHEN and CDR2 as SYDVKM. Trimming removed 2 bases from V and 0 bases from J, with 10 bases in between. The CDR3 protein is CASSLTAGMNTEAFF. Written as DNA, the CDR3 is TGTGCCAGCAGTTTAACAGCGGGCATGAACACTGAAGCTTTCTTT.

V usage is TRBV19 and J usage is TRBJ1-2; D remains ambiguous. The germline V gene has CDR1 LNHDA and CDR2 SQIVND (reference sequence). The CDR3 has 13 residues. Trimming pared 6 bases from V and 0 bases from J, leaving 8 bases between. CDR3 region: CASRLSANYGYTF. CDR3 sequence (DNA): TGTGCCAGTAGGCTCAGTGCTAACTATGGCTACACCTTC.

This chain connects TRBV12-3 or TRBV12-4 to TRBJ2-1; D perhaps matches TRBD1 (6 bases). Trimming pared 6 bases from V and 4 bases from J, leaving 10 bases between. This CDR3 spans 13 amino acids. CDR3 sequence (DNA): TGTGCCAGCAGGACGGACAGATACAATGAGCAGTTCTTC. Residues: CASRTDRYNEQFF.

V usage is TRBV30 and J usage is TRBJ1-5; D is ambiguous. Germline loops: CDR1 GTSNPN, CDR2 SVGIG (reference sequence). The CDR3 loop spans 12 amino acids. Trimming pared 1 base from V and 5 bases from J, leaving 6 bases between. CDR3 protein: CAWSAEDQPQHF. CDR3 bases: TGTGCCTGGAGTGCAGAGGATCAGCCCCAGCATTTT. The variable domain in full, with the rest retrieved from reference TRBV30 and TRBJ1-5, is SQTIHQWPATLVQPVGSPLSLECTVEGTSNPNLYWYRQAAGRGLQLLFYSVGIGQISSEVPQNLSASRPQDRQFILSSKKLLLSDSGFYLCAWSAEDQPQHFGDGTRLSIL.

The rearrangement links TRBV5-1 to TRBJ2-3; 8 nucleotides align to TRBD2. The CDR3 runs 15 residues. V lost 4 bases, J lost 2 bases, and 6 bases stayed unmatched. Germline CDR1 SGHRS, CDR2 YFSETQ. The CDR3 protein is CASSKERGTTDTQYF. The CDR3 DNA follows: TGCGCCAGCAGCAAGGAGCGGGGGACCACAGATACGCAGTATTTT.

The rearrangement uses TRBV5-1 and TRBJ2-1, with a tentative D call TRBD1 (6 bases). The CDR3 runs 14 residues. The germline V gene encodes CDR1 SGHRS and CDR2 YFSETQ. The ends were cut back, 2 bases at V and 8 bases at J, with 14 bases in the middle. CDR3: CASSFSGDWDEQFF. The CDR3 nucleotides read TGCGCCAGCAGCTTTTCAGGGGATTGGGATGAGCAGTTCTTC. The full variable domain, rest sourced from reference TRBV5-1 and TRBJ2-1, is KAGVTQTPRYLIKTRGQQVTLSCSPISGHRSVSWYQQTPGQGLQFLFEYFSETQRNKGNFPGRFSGRQFSNSRSEMNVSTLELGDSALYLCASSFSGDWDEQFFGPGTRLTVL.

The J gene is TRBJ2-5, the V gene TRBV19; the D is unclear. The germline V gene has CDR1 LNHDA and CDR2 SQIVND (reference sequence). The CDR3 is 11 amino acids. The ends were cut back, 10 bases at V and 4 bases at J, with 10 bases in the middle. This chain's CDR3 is CATTAGETQYF. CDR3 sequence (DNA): TGTGCCACTACCGCCGGAGAGACCCAGTACTTC.

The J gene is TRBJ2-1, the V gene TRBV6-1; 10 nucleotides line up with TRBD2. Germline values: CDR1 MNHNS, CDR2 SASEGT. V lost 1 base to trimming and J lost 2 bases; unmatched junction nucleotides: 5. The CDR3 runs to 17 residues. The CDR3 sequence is CASSEEVAGGPYNEQFF. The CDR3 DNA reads TGTGCCAGCAGTGAAGAGGTAGCGGGAGGCCCCTACAATGAGCAGTTCTTC.

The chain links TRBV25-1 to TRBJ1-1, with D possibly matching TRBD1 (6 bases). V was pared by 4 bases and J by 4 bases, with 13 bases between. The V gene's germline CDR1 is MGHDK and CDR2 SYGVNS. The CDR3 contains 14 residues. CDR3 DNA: TGTGCCAGCAGTGCAGGACAGTCGGGCACTGAAGCTTTCTTT. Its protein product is CASSAGQSGTEAFF.